This T cell receptor (beta chain) was captured in a study of STAT5B mutations in CD4+ large granular lymphocyte leukemia. Study as a whole: Healthy donors showed HLA-associated enrichment of the CDR3 'QG' motif.

Control samples were healthy donors' buffy coats. Concerning this clone: Antigen unknown.

Trimming took 3 bases from V and 4 from J; bases not matched to a gene: 3. The V gene's germline CDR1 is SEHNR and CDR2 FQNEAQ (reference sequence). The CDR3 has 14 residues. Broader study findings: TRBV06-family usage was enriched in top patient clones (8/27) versus controls (2/35).

Sequencing was at survey level. The protocol was immunoSEQ multiplex PCR, while the TCRdb copy is restricted to in-frame clones and leaves out a portion. The sample has approximately 40,000 clones, approximately 88% seen once. This clonotype was sampled from a human donor in good health. The source material was CD4+ T cells from blood buffy coats. The V and J genes are TRBV7-9 and TRBJ1-1, with TRBD1 matching over 9 bases. Here the CDR3 reads CASSFGQGTTEAFF. CDR3 sequence (DNA): TGTGCCAGCAGCTTCGGACAGGGGACCACTGAAGCTTTCTTT.